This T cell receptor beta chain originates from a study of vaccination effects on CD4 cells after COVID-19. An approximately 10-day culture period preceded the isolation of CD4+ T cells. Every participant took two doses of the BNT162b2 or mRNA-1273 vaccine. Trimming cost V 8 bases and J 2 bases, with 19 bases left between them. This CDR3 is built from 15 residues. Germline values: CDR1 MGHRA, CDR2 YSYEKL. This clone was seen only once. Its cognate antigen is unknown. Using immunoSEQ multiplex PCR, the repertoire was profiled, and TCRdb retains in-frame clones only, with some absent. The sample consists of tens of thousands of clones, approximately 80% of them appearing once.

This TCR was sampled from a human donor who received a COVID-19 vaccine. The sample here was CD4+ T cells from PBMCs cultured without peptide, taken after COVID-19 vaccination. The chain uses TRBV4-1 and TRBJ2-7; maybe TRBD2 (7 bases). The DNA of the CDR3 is TGCGCCAGCGGGGAGGGAGTTGGGACACCCTACGAGCAGTACTTC. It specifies CASGEGVGTPYEQYF.